The source of this TCR beta chain is a study of blood T cell repertoires in COVID-19. Overall study: COVID-19 samples collected from the United States, Italy and Spain covered acute and convalescent phases. T cells, B-cell-depleted T cells, or PBMCs supplied cDNA or gDNA.

Some clones are missing from TCRdb's copy, which holds only in-frame ones; the method was immunoSEQ multiplex PCR. The sample contains approximately 230,000 clones, 82% of which appear only once. V shed 4 bases and J shed 2 bases, with 9 bases lying between them. This CDR3 has 13 amino acids. Germline assignment: CDR1 MNHEY and CDR2 SMNVEV (reference sequence). This receptor was taken from a woman older than 75 with active or convalescent COVID-19. This sequence joins TRBV27 and TRBJ2-7; D is unresolved. Specimen: peripheral blood. Written as DNA, the CDR3 is TGTGCCAGCAGTTCAGGAAATCCCTACGAGCAGTACTTC. It translates to CASSSGNPYEQYF.